The present entry profiles one T cell receptor (beta chain) with its context. This sample stems from a study of blood T cell repertoires in COVID-19. Study-wide background: From the United States, Italy and Spain came samples of acute and convalescent COVID-19. Sample material is recorded as cDNA or gDNA derived from T cells, B-cell-depleted T cells, or PBMCs.

The CDR3 is 11 residues long. Trimming left V 5 bases short and J 11 bases short, with 12 bases between. Germline CDR1 reads SGHVS; CDR2 reads FNYEAQ. Seattle enrolled patients during active infection and tracked them longitudinally. In the authors' methods: Estimates of nucleated cell counts were drawn from the amplification of reference gene primers. The data were produced by immunoSEQ multiplex PCR, yet TCRdb's version contains in-frame clones alone and is incomplete. That table supplies the V and J calls and clone size; D and trimming were determined from the DNA. This table holds some 180,000 clones, roughly 84% found once.

The sample comprised peripheral blood. The TCR sequence derives from a middle-aged woman with COVID-19, enrolled during active disease. This chain joins TRBV7-6 and TRBJ1-1; D uncertain. CDR3 region: CASSTELPAFF. The CDR3 coding sequence is TGTGCCAGCAGCACCGAGTTGCCCGCTTTCTTT.